The present entry profiles one T cell receptor beta chain with its context. Its cognate antigen is unknown. Using immunoSEQ multiplex PCR, the repertoire was profiled, and TCRdb retains in-frame clones only, with some absent. The sample contains some 30,000 clones, 90% of which appear only once. The source of the sample is a study of lymphopenia after photon versus proton radiotherapy. V lost 0 bases and J lost 0; bases outside the gene matches: 5. This CDR3 is built from 17 residues. Germline V gene data show CDR1 as SGDLS and CDR2 as YYNGEE. Study-level points and caveats: In patients who died, overall survival fell as post-nadir TCR diversity dropped more. Relative stability marked proton patients; photon patients lost diversity and naive cells. After lymphocyte nadir, photon-treated repertoires showed oligoclonal expansion, especially CD8+ Temra. Authors raise, but do not show, better survival with proton therapy.

This TCR was sampled from a woman in her fifties or sixties with pancreatic cancer. The chain couples TRBV9 to TRBJ2-5; TRBD2 aligns across 10 bases. The sequencing used peripheral blood, collected from a patient treated with photon-based radiotherapy. The CDR3 DNA reads as TGTGCCAGCAGCGTAGGAGCGAGCGGGGGGGACCAAGAGACCCAGTACTTC. It is translated as CASSVGASGGDQETQYF. Full variable domain (missing parts from reference TRBV9 and TRBJ2-5): DSGVTQTPKHLITATGQRVTLRCSPRSGDLSVYWYQQSLDQGLQFLIQYYNGEERAKGNILERFSAQQFPDLHSELNLSSLELGDSALYFCASSVGASGGDQETQYFGPGTRLLVL.